These T cell receptor beta chains were read from a single sample in a study of cytomegalovirus exposure and HLA in healthy donors. Profiled with immunoSEQ multiplex PCR; TCRdb holds only in-frame clones, not every one. Here the sample spans around 150,000 clones, under 80% being singletons. The source material was PBMCs. The receptor set was obtained from a female donor in good health and CMV-seronegative. Both conserved end residues are part of each CDR3.

CASSKLAGGPREQYF | TRBJ2-7 | TRBV6-5
CASSSLTGTVSPLHF | TRBJ1-6 | TRBV5-6
CASSPGPEANYGYTF | TRBJ1-2 | TRBV7-8
CASSPLAGWGNQPQHF | TRBJ1-5 | TRBV18
CASSLAGREDYGYTF | TRBJ1-2 | TRBV5-1
CASSLGTGGVLSPYEQYF | TRBJ2-7 | TRBV18
CASSWVVGQVDDEQYF | TRBJ2-7 | TRBV7-9
CASSQGRNTEAFF | TRBJ1-1 | TRBV4-1
CASSARDPYSNQPQHF | TRBJ1-5 | TRBV19
CASSSGAGNTIYF | TRBJ1-3 | TRBV27
CASSFYQFTSTDTQYF | TRBJ2-3 | TRBV27
CASSLDRLANTGELFF | TRBJ2-2 | TRBV5-1
CASSWGGPPSADTQYF | TRBJ2-3 | TRBV5-4
CASSIERGNEQFF | TRBJ2-1 | TRBV19
CASSQDYSYSYNEQFF | TRBJ2-1 | TRBV4-2
CASSPPYGYNEQFF | TRBJ2-1 | TRBV7-8
CASSIGDRENEKLFF | TRBJ1-4 | TRBV19
CASSLGLAGVSTDTQYF | TRBJ2-3 | TRBV5-4
CASGRTGNTEAFF | TRBJ1-1 | TRBV2
CASSQDPGANTEAFF | TRBJ1-1 | TRBV4-1
CASSLSQGGFTEAFF | TRBJ1-1 | TRBV11-2
CASSERGFVEGNIQYF | TRBJ2-4 | TRBV9
CASSESTDTQYF | TRBJ2-3 | TRBV5-1
CASRHERSTPSYF | TRBJ2-5 | TRBV12-2
CASSLPGLSRSYGYTF | TRBJ1-2 | TRBV7-8
CASSTGLGRYEQYF | TRBJ2-7 | TRBV5-1
CASMSQFNEKLFF | TRBJ1-4 | TRBV5-1
CASSELTLAGEWETQYF | TRBJ2-5 | TRBV10-1
CASSSPGTGGEGTAFF | TRBJ1-1 | TRBV6-6
CASSLAGTGRTDTQYF | TRBJ2-3 | TRBV5-1
CASSVSLTDYEQYF | NA | TRBV9
CASSHRDRVPYEQYF | TRBJ2-7 | TRBV18
CASSLVRGPGLLPGELFF | TRBJ2-2 | TRBV7-6
CASEQSIQETQYF | TRBJ2-5 | TRBV5-6
CASSLGTGYEKLFF | TRBJ1-4 | TRBV6-6
CASSGGTGGTEAFF | TRBJ1-1 | TRBV5-1
CASSSTGQAEQFF | TRBJ2-1 | TRBV7-3
CASSIGQTDNEKLFF | TRBJ1-4 | TRBV11-1
CASSDTGTSGGTIQETQYF | TRBJ2-5 | TRBV7-9
CASSEAPSTASQHF | TRBJ1-5 | TRBV6-1
CASSQSPGTGSGEQYF | TRBJ2-7 | TRBV25-1